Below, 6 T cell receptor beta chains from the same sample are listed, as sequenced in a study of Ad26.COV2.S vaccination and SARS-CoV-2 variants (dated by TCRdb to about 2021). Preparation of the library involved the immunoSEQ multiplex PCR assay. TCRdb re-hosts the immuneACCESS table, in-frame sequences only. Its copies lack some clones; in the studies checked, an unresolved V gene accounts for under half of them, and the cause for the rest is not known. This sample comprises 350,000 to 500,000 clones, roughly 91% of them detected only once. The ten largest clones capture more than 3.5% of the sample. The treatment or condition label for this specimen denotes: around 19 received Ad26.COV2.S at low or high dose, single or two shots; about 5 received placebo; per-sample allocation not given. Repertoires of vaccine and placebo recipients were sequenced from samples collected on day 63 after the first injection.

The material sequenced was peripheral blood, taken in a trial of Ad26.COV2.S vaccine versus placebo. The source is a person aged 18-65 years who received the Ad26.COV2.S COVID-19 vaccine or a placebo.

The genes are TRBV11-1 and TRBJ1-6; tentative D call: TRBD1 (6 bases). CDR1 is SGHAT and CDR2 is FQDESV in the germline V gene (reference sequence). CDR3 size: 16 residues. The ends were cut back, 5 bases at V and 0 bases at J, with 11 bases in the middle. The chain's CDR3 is CASSIGQSSYNSPLHF. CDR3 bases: TGTGCCAGCAGCATCGGACAGAGCTCCTATAATTCACCCCTCCACTTT.

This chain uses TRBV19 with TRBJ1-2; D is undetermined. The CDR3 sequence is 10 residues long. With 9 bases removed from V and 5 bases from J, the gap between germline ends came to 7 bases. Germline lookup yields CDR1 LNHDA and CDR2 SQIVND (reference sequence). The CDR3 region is CASGRYGYTF. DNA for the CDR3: TGTGCCAGCGGACGGTATGGCTACACCTTC. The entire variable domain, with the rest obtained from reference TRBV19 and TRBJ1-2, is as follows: DGGITQSPKYLFRKEGQNVTLSCEQNLNHDAMYWYRQDPGQGLRLIYYSQIVNDFQKGDIAEGYSVSREKKESFPLTVTSAQKNPTAFYLCASGRYGYTFGSGTRLTVV.

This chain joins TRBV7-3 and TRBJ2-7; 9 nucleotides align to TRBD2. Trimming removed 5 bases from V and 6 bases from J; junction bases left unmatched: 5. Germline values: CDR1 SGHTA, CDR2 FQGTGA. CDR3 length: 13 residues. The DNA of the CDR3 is TGTGCCAGCAGCGCCGGGACTAGCTTCGAGCAGTACTTC. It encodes CASSAGTSFEQYF.

CDR3 residues: CASSWGTGANTGELFF. The CDR3 region has the DNA TGCGCCAGCAGCTGGGGGACAGGGGCCAACACCGGGGAGCTGTTTTTT. V usage is TRBV5-1 and J usage is TRBJ2-2; TRBD1 aligns across 10 bases. Germline lookup yields CDR1 SGHRS and CDR2 YFSETQ. V lost 3 bases, J lost 2 bases, and 4 bases stayed unmatched. The CDR3 is 16 amino acids.

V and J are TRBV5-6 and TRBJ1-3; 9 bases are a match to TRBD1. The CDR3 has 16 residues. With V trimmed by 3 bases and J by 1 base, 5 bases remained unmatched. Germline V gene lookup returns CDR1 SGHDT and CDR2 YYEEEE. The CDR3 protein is CASSSTGQGSGNTIYF. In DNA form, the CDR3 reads TGTGCCAGCAGCTCAACAGGACAGGGGTCTGGAAACACCATATATTTT.

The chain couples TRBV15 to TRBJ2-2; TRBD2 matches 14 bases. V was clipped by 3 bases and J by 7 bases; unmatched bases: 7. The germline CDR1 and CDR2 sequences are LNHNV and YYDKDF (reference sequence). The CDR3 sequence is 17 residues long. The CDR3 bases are TGTGCCACCAGCAGGGGGACTAGCGGGAGTGCTAACGGGGAGCTGTTTTTT. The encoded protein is CATSRGTSGSANGELFF. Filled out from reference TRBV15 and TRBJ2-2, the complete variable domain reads DAMVIQNPRYQVTQFGKPVTLSCSQTLNHNVMYWYQQKSSQAPKLLFHYYDKDFNNEADTPDNFQSRRPNTSFCFLDIRSPGLGDTAMYLCATSRGTSGSANGELFFGEGSRLTVL.